This note documents a single T cell receptor (beta chain) sequence. Its specificity is not known. In germline, CDR1 is SGHRS, CDR2 YFSETQ. The CDR3 extends over 15 amino acids. V dropped 0 bases and J dropped 4; count of bases not matched to a gene: 4. Tagging with unique molecular identifiers was a feature of the TCR beta cDNA libraries. From roughly 1 to 10 million T cells, 400,000 to 500,000 cDNA molecules were obtained. TCRdb used MiXCR to reprocess the PCR reads, holding one entry per CDR3 protein. The sample records more than 500,000 distinct CDR3 sequences, under 40% being singletons. The data are from a study of post-analysis software for immune sequencing data. Whole-study findings and limits: About five TRBV segments, including TRBV5-6, TRBV5-1 and TRBV20-1, were more frequent in patients than controls.

This TCR was recovered from a girl aged 2-17 years with multiple sclerosis. The chain employs TRBV5-1 and TRBJ1-5; TRBD1 matches 7 bases. Sequenced material: blood. The CDR3 coding sequence is TGCGCCAGCAGCTTGGAGGGACAGCAAAATCAGCCCCAGCATTTT. Protein: CASSLEGQQNQPQHF. The variable domain in full, completed from reference TRBV5-1 and TRBJ1-5, reads KAGVTQTPRYLIKTRGQQVTLSCSPISGHRSVSWYQQTPGQGLQFLFEYFSETQRNKGNFPGRFSGRQFSNSRSEMNVSTLELGDSALYLCASSLEGQQNQPQHFGDGTRLSIL.